The 31 T cell receptor beta chains reported below all come from one sample, sequenced in a study of T-cell reconstitution after alpha-beta-depleted transplantation in children. Preparation of the TCRbeta library used unique molecular identifiers. TCRdb re-derived calls from the PCR reads in MiXCR, one entry per CDR3 protein. Seen here are hundreds of thousands of distinct CDR3 sequences, over 10% observed once, and the top ten hold around 2.2%. The sample here was PBMCs, mostly from graft donor cells, taken 360 days after TCRalphabeta/CD19-depleted stem cell transplant. Receptors originate from a male patient between 10 and 17 years old who had a stem cell transplant for acute myeloid leukemia, so the T cells may come from the graft donor.

This clonotype occurred many times. The gene calls are TRBV13 and TRBJ2-7; TRBD2 agrees at 8 bases. V lost 5 bases, J lost 2 bases, and 8 bases stayed unmatched. Germline assignment: CDR1 PRHDT and CDR2 FYEKMQ (reference sequence). The CDR3 length is 15 residues. CDR3: CASSIGTSGPYEQYF. The CDR3 DNA reads as TGTGCCAGCAGCATCGGGACTAGTGGACCCTACGAGCAGTACTTC.

The chain links TRBV29-1 to TRBJ2-2, with TRBD1 identical over 10 bases. The germline V gene encodes CDR1 SQVTM and CDR2 ANQGSEA. Trimming at V came to 2 bases and at J to 6 bases, leaving 6 bases not matched to a gene. CDR3 length: 15 amino acids. The CDR3 DNA reads as TGCAGCGTTGAAACCCGACAGGGGGCGGCCGGGGAGCTGTTTTTT. Its protein product is CSVETRQGAAGELFF.

This clonotype was observed a handful of times. The chain is built from TRBV20-1 and TRBJ2-1, with TRBD2 identical over 13 bases. CDR1 is DFQATT and CDR2 is SNEGSKA in the germline V gene (reference sequence). This CDR3 spans 18 amino acids. The V segment lost 0 bases and the J segment 4 bases; nucleotides outside the gene matches: 9. The CDR3 DNA follows: TGCAGTGCTAGAGACGCACGGACTAGCGGGAGCGGGTACAATGAGCAGTTCTTC. Translation gives CSARDARTSGSGYNEQFF.

This rearrangement joins TRBV6-2 or TRBV6-3 to TRBJ2-1; D unclear. The CDR3 is 15 amino acids. V was cut by 5 bases and J by 0 bases, with 11 bases left in between. Germline V gives CDR1 MNHEY, CDR2 SVGEGT. The CDR3 DNA is TGTGCCAGCAGTAAGGTCCTAAGCTCCTACAATGAGCAGTTCTTC. Its translation is CASSKVLSSYNEQFF.

This clonotype was seen only a few times. CDR3 DNA: TGCGCCAGCAGCCAAGAAAACAGGGGCCAGCCCCAGCATTTT. Translation gives CASSQENRGQPQHF. J is TRBJ1-5 and V is TRBV4-3, with 7 nucleotides matching TRBD1. The CDR3 has 14 residues. Germline V gene sequence: CDR1 LGHNA, CDR2 YSLEER. The V and J ends lost 0 bases and 7 bases, in that order; junction bases with no gene match: 3.

This chain joins TRBV6-5 and TRBJ1-1, with TRBD1 matching over 9 bases. Germline CDR1 MNHEY, CDR2 SVGAGI. CDR3 length: 18 amino acids. V shed 0 bases, J shed 5 bases, and the junction held 13 bases outside the gene matches. The CDR3 loop is CASSYSTGGAHMETEAFF. DNA for the CDR3: TGTGCCAGCAGTTACTCAACAGGGGGCGCCCACATGGAAACTGAAGCTTTCTTT.

This clonotype was recorded a few times. The chain couples TRBV6-2 or TRBV6-3 to TRBJ2-2; 11 nucleotides line up with TRBD2. Losses at the gene ends were 7 bases for V and 1 base for J; bases not matched to a gene: 5. This CDR3 is built from 16 residues. Germline-derived CDR1 and CDR2 are MNHEY and SVGEGT. The DNA for the CDR3 is TGTGCCAGCACCCATCTAGCGGGAGGGAACACCGGGGAGCTGTTTTTT. This sequence encodes CASTHLAGGNTGELFF.

This clonotype was seen many times. V gene TRBV29-1 combines with J gene TRBJ2-5; D is possibly TRBD2 (6 bases). Per germline, CDR1 SQVTM and CDR2 ANQGSEA. The CDR3 contains 14 residues. V lost 4 bases and J 4 bases, leaving 16 bases between the germline ends. The CDR3 DNA reads as TGCAGCGTTGCTGGCGGGATGGTGCGAGAGACCCAGTACTTC. This encodes CSVAGGMVRETQYF.

In this sample, this clonotype turned up many times. This rearrangement joins TRBV12-3 or TRBV12-4 to TRBJ1-3, with D uncertain. The CDR3 covers 11 residues. V gave up 4 bases and J gave up 4 bases, with 2 bases separating them. DNA for the CDR3: TGTGCCAGCAGTTGGGGAAACACCATATATTTT. Residues: CASSWGNTIYF.

The rearrangement links TRBV6-5 to TRBJ1-3; D remains unclear. The CDR3 is made up of 15 amino acids. CDR1 and CDR2 (germline): MNHEY, SVGAGI. V lost 4 bases to trimming and J lost 0 bases, with 10 bases between them. CDR3 coding DNA: TGTGCCAGCAGTTTTCAACAGAGCTCTGGAAACACCATATATTTT. This codes for CASSFQQSSGNTIYF.

This clonotype occurred a few times. DNA of the CDR3: TGCAGCGTTGATAAGGGTGATGAGCAGTTCTTC. Residues: CSVDKGDEQFF. The chain carries TRBV29-1 and TRBJ2-1; no firm D call. V was clipped by 3 bases and J by 8 bases, with 8 bases between them. CDR3 length equals 11 residues. Germline V gene lookup returns CDR1 SQVTM and CDR2 ANQGSEA.

This chain links TRBV28 with TRBJ1-2; D ambiguous. In germline, CDR1 is MDHEN, CDR2 SYDVKM. V was cut by 2 bases and J by 6 bases, with 13 bases left in between. The CDR3 sequence is 14 residues long. The CDR3: CASSLTFPPDGYTF. The DNA for the CDR3 is TGTGCCAGCAGTTTAACTTTCCCCCCAGATGGCTACACCTTC.

This clonotype turned up a few times. The chain links TRBV20-1 to TRBJ2-2; TRBD1 or TRBD2 may be the D gene (5 bases each). V lost 6 bases and J lost 1, with 12 bases in between. Germline CDR1 DFQATT, CDR2 SNEGSKA (reference sequence). CDR3 length: 14 residues. CDR3 in DNA: TGCAGTGCCACCCTGGGGGTGAACACCGGGGAGCTGTTTTTT. Its translation is CSATLGVNTGELFF.

This clonotype was counted once. The genes are TRBV7-9 and TRBJ2-7, with D uncertain. Germline lookup yields CDR1 SEHNR and CDR2 FQNEAQ (reference sequence). V gave up 1 base and J gave up 2 bases, with 12 bases separating them. This CDR3 spans 15 amino acids. CDR3 amino acids: CASSLETFLPYEQYF. In DNA form, the CDR3 reads TGTGCCAGCAGCTTAGAGACATTCCTGCCCTACGAGCAGTACTTC.

CDR3 coding DNA: TGCAGCGTTGATGACCCCCCCTATGAGGGGGAGCAGTTCTTC. As protein: CSVDDPPYEGEQFF. J is TRBJ2-1 and V is TRBV29-1; D is perhaps TRBD1 or TRBD2 (5 bases each). In germline, CDR1 is SQVTM, CDR2 ANQGSEA. The V end was cut by 3 bases, the J end by 10 bases, with 19 bases between. The length of the CDR3 is 14 residues.

For this clonotype: A read error is likely, as this CDR3 ends without the conserved phenylalanine or tryptophan. The limits of the CDR3 on the DNA are not certain, so only TCRdb's listed CDR3 is given. The chain carries TRBV7-2 and TRBJ2-7; the D call TRBD1 from the table was never checked on the DNA. The germline V gene encodes CDR1 SGHTA and CDR2 FQGNSA. The CDR3 region is 11 residues in length, termini included. CDR3: CASSPSGSFQT.

This clonotype has at least ten counts. The chain recombines TRBV29-1 with TRBJ2-7; a possible D gene is TRBD1 (6 bases). Trimming removed 4 bases from V and 3 bases from J, with 10 bases in between. The germline CDR1 and CDR2 sequences are SQVTM and ANQGSEA. The CDR3 is made up of 12 amino acids. CDR3 nucleotides: TGCAGCGTTGTTTTGGGACACTACGAGCAGTACTTC. Amino acids: CSVVLGHYEQYF.

This chain joins TRBV6-5 and TRBJ2-2, with D unclear. The CDR3 extends over 13 amino acids. V lost 2 bases and J 7 bases, leaving 8 bases between the germline ends. The germline gives CDR1 MNHEY, CDR2 SVGAGI. DNA of the CDR3: TGTGCCAGCAGTTACGACGGAGTCGGGGAGCTGTTTTTT. Residues: CASSYDGVGELFF.

This clonotype was detected a few times. The chain employs TRBV9 and TRBJ2-1, with 9 positions matching TRBD2. There are 15 residues in the CDR3. The V gene end was trimmed by 4 bases and the J gene end by 6 bases; junction bases not matched to a gene: 8. Germline V gene sequence: CDR1 SGDLS, CDR2 YYNGEE. CDR3 region: CASSPREREVNEQFF. The CDR3 DNA reads TGTGCCAGCAGCCCCAGAGAGCGGGAGGTCAATGAGCAGTTCTTC.

This clonotype was seen repeatedly, ten times or more. The rearrangement uses TRBV12-3 or TRBV12-4 and TRBJ2-2, with D hard to call. This CDR3 is built from 13 residues. Between the trimmed V and J ends, which lost 2 bases and 2 bases, there was a span of 3 bases. The CDR3 sequence is CASSLYNTGELFF. In nucleotides, the CDR3 is TGTGCCAGCAGTTTATATAACACCGGGGAGCTGTTTTTT.

This clonotype was counted ten times or more. For the CDR3, the DNA is TGTGCCAGCCAGCTAGCGGGAGCCCTCAATGAGCAGTTCTTC. This sequence encodes CASQLAGALNEQFF. The chain joins TRBV25-1 to TRBJ2-1, with 10 nucleotides matching TRBD2. Trimming removed 8 bases from V and 6 bases from J; junction bases left unmatched: 7. The CDR3 has 14 amino acids. CDR1 is MGHDK, CDR2 SYGVNS, per germline.

In its sample, this clonotype was seen a few times. The rearrangement links TRBV4-1 to TRBJ2-3, with D possibly being TRBD2 (5 bases). V was clipped by 1 base and J by 7 bases, with 15 bases between them. CDR1 and CDR2 from the germline V gene are MGHRA and YSYEKL. CDR3 size: 15 residues. The CDR3 region is CASSQGAASSNTQYF. CDR3 in DNA: TGCGCCAGCAGCCAAGGAGCGGCCTCTTCAAATACGCAGTATTTT.

The V call is TRBV29-1, the J call TRBJ2-1; D unclear. Per germline, CDR1 SQVTM and CDR2 ANQGSEA. The germline V and J ends were trimmed by 4 bases and 4 bases, with 8 bases remaining between them. The CDR3 is made up of 12 amino acids. The CDR3, as DNA: TGCAGCGTTGGATGGGTTTACAATGAGCAGTTCTTC. Residues: CSVGWVYNEQFF.

This rearrangement joins TRBV7-3 to TRBJ2-3, with a possible D match to TRBD1 (7 bases). The V gene's germline CDR1 is SGHTA and CDR2 FQGTGA. The CDR3 spans 16 residues. Between the trimmed V and J ends, which lost 2 bases and 10 bases, there was a span of 22 bases. The CDR3 is CASSLLGQGGLEAQYF. The CDR3 bases are TGTGCCAGCAGCTTACTCGGGCAGGGGGGCTTAGAGGCGCAGTATTTT.

This clonotype occurred many times. The CDR3 DNA reads as TGCGCCAGCAGCTTAGACAATCACGGGGAGCTGTTTTTT. Translating gives CASSLDNHGELFF. The rearrangement joins TRBV5-1 to TRBJ2-2, with unresolved D. Germline CDR1 reads SGHRS; CDR2 reads YFSETQ. There are 13 residues in the CDR3. Trimming shortened V by 2 bases and J by 7 bases, and 9 bases separated the two germline ends. Full variable domain (missing parts from reference TRBV5-1 and TRBJ2-2): KAGVTQTPRYLIKTRGQQVTLSCSPISGHRSVSWYQQTPGQGLQFLFEYFSETQRNKGNFPGRFSGRQFSNSRSEMNVSTLELGDSALYLCASSLDNHGELFFGEGSRLTVL.

This clonotype was counted a few times. V usage is TRBV6-1 and J usage is TRBJ2-1; D is possibly TRBD1 or TRBD2 (5 bases each). Germline V gene data show CDR1 as MNHNS and CDR2 as SASEGT. CDR3 length: 15 amino acids. With 4 bases removed from V and 6 bases from J, the gap between germline ends came to 16 bases. CDR3 DNA: TGTGCCAGCAGTGCCGGGACCATACCATCCAATGAGCAGTTCTTC. It specifies CASSAGTIPSNEQFF.

This clonotype was detected only a few times. This chain connects TRBV7-9 to TRBJ2-1; TRBD2 matches at 14 bases. Germline V gene sequence: CDR1 SEHNR, CDR2 FQNEAQ (reference sequence). Losses at the gene ends were 5 bases for V and 10 bases for J; bases not matched to a gene: 10. This CDR3 is 16 amino acids long. The CDR3 DNA reads as TGTGCCAGCAGCCCTACCAGACTAGCGGGAGGGCACGAGCAGTTCTTC. Protein: CASSPTRLAGGHEQFF.

This clonotype was picked up many times. This chain joins TRBV20-1 and TRBJ2-1; 9 bases line up with TRBD2. This CDR3 comprises 14 residues. The trim removed 1 base at V and 16 bases at J, leaving 14 bases unmatched. Germline assignment: CDR1 DFQATT and CDR2 SNEGSKA (reference sequence). CDR3: CSARVAGGPVAGFF. CDR3 nucleotide sequence: TGCAGTGCTAGAGTGGCGGGAGGGCCTGTCGCTGGTTTCTTC.

The gene calls are TRBV27 and TRBJ2-1; the match to TRBD1 covers 10 bases. V lost 5 bases to trimming and J lost 10 bases; unmatched junction nucleotides: 8. Germline V lookup: CDR1 MNHEY, CDR2 SMNVEV (reference sequence). The CDR3 loop spans 14 amino acids. Here the CDR3 DNA reads TGTGCCAGCAGTCCGACAGGGGGCCTATACGAGCAGTTCTTC. As protein: CASSPTGGLYEQFF.

This clonotype was counted a single time. V usage is TRBV20-1 and J usage is TRBJ2-1; 12 nucleotides match TRBD2. The trim removed 1 base at V and 6 bases at J, leaving 1 base unmatched. The CDR3 sequence is 14 residues long. Germline CDR1 is DFQATT and CDR2 is SNEGSKA (reference sequence). CDR3 bases: TGCAGTGCTAGAGGGACTAGCGGGATCAATGAGCAGTTCTTC. Its translation: CSARGTSGINEQFF.

Turning to this clonotype: One end of the junction fails to match germline, which may point to a read error. CDR3 sequence reads: CSARDYREGGELFF. The CDR3 region has the DNA TGCAGTGCTCGAGACTACCGGGAGGGGGGGGAGCTGTTTTTT. The chain links TRBV20-1 to TRBJ2-2; 8 bases map to TRBD2. CDR3 length: 14 residues. Germline CDR1 reads DFQATT; CDR2 reads SNEGSKA (reference sequence).